This T cell receptor beta chain was profiled in a study of metastatic and nonmetastatic thyroid tumors. As for the study in general: From malignant and benign thyroid patients, repertoires in blood and in tumor or nodule tissue were compared. Whole-study results and caveats: When malignant thyroid tumors were compared with benign nodules, TCR beta diversity was reportedly significantly higher in the malignant tumors. This held in both blood and tumor samples.

Not a single patient had been given any form of treatment at any point before undergoing thyroid surgery. The CDR3 runs to 16 residues. Losses at the gene ends were 4 bases for V and 1 base for J; bases not matched to a gene: 4. Germline-derived CDR1 and CDR2 are KGHDR and SFDVKD. Original analysis: A classifier for distant metastasis in papillary thyroid cancer was constructed using CDR3 differences observed across clinicopathological groups. TCRdb re-called the PCR reads via MiXCR. These V and J calls derive from TCRdb rather than the authors' analysis. The sample contains about 39,000 clones, roughly a fifth of which appear only once. At least ten counts were recorded for this clone. Its target is unknown.

The V gene is TRBV24-1, the J gene TRBJ2-3; 10 bases map to TRBD2. The sequencing sample was made of blood. This sequence was found in a female donor with papillary thyroid cancer or a benign thyroid nodule (not recorded which). Some clones in this sample may be carry-over from other donors' samples. The CDR3 reads CATSENLAGGTDTQYF. The CDR3 coding sequence is TGTGCCACCAGTGAAAATCTAGCGGGGGGCACAGATACGCAGTATTTT.